A selection of T cell receptor beta chains follows, all from one sample in a study of beta chain features in type 1 diabetes. The repertoire was sequenced with immunoSEQ multiplex PCR; TCRdb's copy has only in-frame clones and lacks some. The sample records under 250,000 clones, roughly an eighth being singletons. The sample taken for sequencing was naive CD4+ T cells from blood. The receptors were gathered from a woman aged 40 to 55 in good health. Each CDR3 is given with its conserved first and last residue. The order of the fields is CDR3 length, V gene, clone size, D gene, J gene, CDR3 DNA, CDR3 protein. The D gene is left open where the match is weak. The size field is filled for only some rows; it gives once, few, many or a size class.

15,TRBV9,NA,NA,TRBJ1-1,TGTGCCAGCAGCCCAAGACAGGACTTAAACACTGAAGCTTTCTTT,CASSPRQDLNTEAFF
14,TRBV29-1,few,NA,TRBJ2-2,TGCAGCGTGGAAGAAAACTTGAACACCGGGGAGCTGTTTTTT,CSVEENLNTGELFF
15,TRBV15,few,NA,TRBJ1-4,TGTGCCACCAGCACCCCCGGGACAACTAATGAAAAACTGTTTTTT,CATSTPGTTNEKLFF
12,TRBV5-1,NA,NA,TRBJ1-6,TGCGCCAGCAGCTTTCCCGGGGGTCCCCTCCACTTT,CASSFPGGPLHF
16,TRBV15,NA,TRBD1,TRBJ2-6,TGTGCCACCAGCAGGGGGACAGGCTCTGGGGCCAACGTCCTGACTTTC,CATSRGTGSGANVLTF
16,TRBV6-6,few,TRBD1,TRBJ2-2,TGTGCCAGCAGTTACTCGACAGGGGGCATCGCCGGGGAGCTGTTTTTT,CASSYSTGGIAGELFF
18,TRBV19,few,TRBD2,TRBJ2-1,TGTGCCAGTAGTATCCTCGGGGATATGCGGGGGGTCTACAATGAGCAGTTCTTC,CASSILGDMRGVYNEQFF
14,TRBV6-1,NA,NA,TRBJ2-7,TGTGCCAGCAGTGAAACCCAGGCTTCACCGGAGCAGTACTTC,CASSETQASPEQYF
12,TRBV2,NA,NA,TRBJ2-7,TGTGCCAGCACCGAGGGTATTTACGAGCAGTACTTC,CASTEGIYEQYF
11,TRBV2,few,NA,TRBJ1-4,TGTGCCAGCACGACAGATGAAAAACTGTTTTTT,CASTTDEKLFF
14,TRBV6-5,NA,TRBD1,TRBJ2-5,TGTGCCAGCAGTACCGGGACAGGGCTGCAGACCCAGTACTTC,CASSTGTGLQTQYF
17,TRBV7-6,NA,NA,TRBJ2-7,TGTGCCAGCAGCCCCCGGACAGGGACTATTCCGGGCTACGAGCAGTACTTC,CASSPRTGTIPGYEQYF
16,TRBV5-1,few,TRBD2,TRBJ2-3,TGCGCCAGCAGCTTGGTGCTAGCGGGGGCGACAGATACGCAGTATTTT,CASSLVLAGATDTQYF
14,TRBV7-9,few,NA,TRBJ1-2,TGTGCCAGCAGCTTACTTCAGGGGCGCGATGGCTACACCTTC,CASSLLQGRDGYTF
14,TRBV25-1,few,TRBD1,TRBJ2-5,TGTGCCAGCAGTCCCAGGGGGCTAAGGGAGACCCAGTACTTC,CASSPRGLRETQYF
14,TRBV6-5,NA,NA,TRBJ1-4,TGTGCCAGCAGGGGACCGGGACAAAATGAAAAACTGTTTTTT,CASRGPGQNEKLFF
15,TRBV18,NA,TRBD2,TRBJ2-7,TGTGCCAGCTCACCCCCGAGCGGGGGGGCGGACGAGCAGTACTTC,CASSPPSGGADEQYF
17,TRBV2,NA,TRBD1,TRBJ2-4,TGTGCCAGCAGTAACTACGGGACAGGAGTAGCCAAAAACATTCAGTACTTC,CASSNYGTGVAKNIQYF
13,TRBV2,NA,TRBD2,TRBJ2-3,TGTGCCACAGGTACTAGCGGGGGAGATACGCAGTATTTT,CATGTSGGDTQYF
16,TRBV4-1,NA,TRBD2,TRBJ2-1,TGCGCCAGCAGCCAACCGACTAGCGGGCGGCTCAATGAGCAGTTCTTC,CASSQPTSGRLNEQFF
14,TRBV6-1,NA,TRBD1,TRBJ1-2,TGTGCCACCCCGGGACAGGTACTCTTCTATGGCTACACCTTC,CATPGQVLFYGYTF
15,TRBV25-1,NA,TRBD1,TRBJ2-7,TGTGCCAGCAGTATGCCCGCCGGACAGGCTTACGAGCAGTACTTC,CASSMPAGQAYEQYF
13,TRBV7-2,few,NA,TRBJ2-3,TGTGCCAGCAGCTTAGCTCTCCCAGATACGCAGTATTTT,CASSLALPDTQYF
11,TRBV20-1,few,NA,TRBJ2-5,TGCAGTCTCACCGTTTCGGGGACCCAGTACTTC,CSLTVSGTQYF
13,TRBV5-8,NA,TRBD1,TRBJ1-6,TGTGCCAGTCAACCAGACAGGGATTCACCCCTCCACTTT,CASQPDRDSPLHF
16,TRBV5-4,NA,TRBD2,TRBJ2-5,TGTGCCAGCAGCTCTCGACTAGCGGGGGGGCTGGAGACCCAGTACTTC,CASSSRLAGGLETQYF
16,TRBV2,few,NA,TRBJ1-5,TGTGCCAGCAGTGAAAGGAGGACAGATAGCAATCAGCCCCAGCATTTT,CASSERRTDSNQPQHF
15,TRBV6-1,NA,TRBD1,TRBJ2-4,TGTGCCAGCAGTGAAGGTGGGACAGGGAGGCACATTCAGTACTTC,CASSEGGTGRHIQYF
14,TRBV5-1,few,TRBD2,TRBJ2-7,TGCGCCAGCAGCTTGGATGGCGGGGGGTACGAGCAGTACTTC,CASSLDGGGYEQYF
14,TRBV18,NA,NA,TRBJ2-7,TGTGCCAGCTCACCAGAGGGAGGAAGCTACGAGCAGTACTTC,CASSPEGGSYEQYF
15,TRBV5-4,NA,TRBD1,TRBJ2-1,TGTGCCAGCAGCTTGGGTGGGACAGGGGGCAATGAGCAGTTCTTC,CASSLGGTGGNEQFF
9,TRBV2,few,NA,TRBJ2-5,TGTGCCAGTGGCGAGACCCAGTACTTC,CASGETQYF
15,TRBV19,few,TRBD1,TRBJ1-5,TGTGCCAGTAGTGTGGGACAGGTATACAATCAGCCCCAGCATTTT,CASSVGQVYNQPQHF
14,TRBV5-4,NA,NA,TRBJ1-2,TGTGCCAGCAGCTACGGACAGACAAACTATGGCTACACCTTC,CASSYGQTNYGYTF
16,TRBV5-1,NA,NA,TRBJ2-2,TGCGCCAGCAGGGCGGGCGGGGGCACGAACACCGGGGAGCTGTTTTTT,CASRAGGGTNTGELFF
14,TRBV6-6,few,NA,TRBJ1-4,TGTGCCAGCGGGAACAGGGTTGGTAATGAAAAACTGTTTTTT,CASGNRVGNEKLFF
12,TRBV27,few,TRBD1,TRBJ2-3,TGTGCCAGCAGCCCCGGACAGGGGTCGCAGTATTTT,CASSPGQGSQYF
18,TRBV7-2,NA,TRBD2,TRBJ2-3,TGTGCCAGCAGCACCCCTCCAGCGGGGGCCCCTAGCACAGATACGCAGTATTTT,CASSTPPAGAPSTDTQYF
14,TRBV10-3,NA,NA,TRBJ2-4,TGTGCCATCAGTGAGTCGAACAGTAAAAACATTCAGTACTTC,CAISESNSKNIQYF
13,TRBV5-1,few,NA,TRBJ1-1,TGCGCCAGCAGCTTCACGGGGGACACTGAAGCTTTCTTT,CASSFTGDTEAFF